What follows describes a single TCR beta chain. This table comes from immunoSEQ multiplex PCR, and its TCRdb copy is limited to in-frame clones, with some not included. Of about 60,000 clones listed, about 82% were seen once; the top ten hold approximately 5%. These data come from a study of control samples from healthy donors and cancer patients. Germline CDR1 and CDR2: KGHSH and LQKENI. Trimming stripped 3 bases from V and 2 bases from J, with 8 bases between. The CDR3 totals 14 residues. This receptor was obtained from a man aged 40-49 years in good health. What was sequenced was blood. This chain links TRBV18 with TRBJ1-5, with D uncertain. CDR3 sequence reads: CASSPKGGNQPQHF. The DNA for the CDR3 is TGTGCCAGCTCACCGAAGGGTGGCAATCAGCCCCAGCATTTT.